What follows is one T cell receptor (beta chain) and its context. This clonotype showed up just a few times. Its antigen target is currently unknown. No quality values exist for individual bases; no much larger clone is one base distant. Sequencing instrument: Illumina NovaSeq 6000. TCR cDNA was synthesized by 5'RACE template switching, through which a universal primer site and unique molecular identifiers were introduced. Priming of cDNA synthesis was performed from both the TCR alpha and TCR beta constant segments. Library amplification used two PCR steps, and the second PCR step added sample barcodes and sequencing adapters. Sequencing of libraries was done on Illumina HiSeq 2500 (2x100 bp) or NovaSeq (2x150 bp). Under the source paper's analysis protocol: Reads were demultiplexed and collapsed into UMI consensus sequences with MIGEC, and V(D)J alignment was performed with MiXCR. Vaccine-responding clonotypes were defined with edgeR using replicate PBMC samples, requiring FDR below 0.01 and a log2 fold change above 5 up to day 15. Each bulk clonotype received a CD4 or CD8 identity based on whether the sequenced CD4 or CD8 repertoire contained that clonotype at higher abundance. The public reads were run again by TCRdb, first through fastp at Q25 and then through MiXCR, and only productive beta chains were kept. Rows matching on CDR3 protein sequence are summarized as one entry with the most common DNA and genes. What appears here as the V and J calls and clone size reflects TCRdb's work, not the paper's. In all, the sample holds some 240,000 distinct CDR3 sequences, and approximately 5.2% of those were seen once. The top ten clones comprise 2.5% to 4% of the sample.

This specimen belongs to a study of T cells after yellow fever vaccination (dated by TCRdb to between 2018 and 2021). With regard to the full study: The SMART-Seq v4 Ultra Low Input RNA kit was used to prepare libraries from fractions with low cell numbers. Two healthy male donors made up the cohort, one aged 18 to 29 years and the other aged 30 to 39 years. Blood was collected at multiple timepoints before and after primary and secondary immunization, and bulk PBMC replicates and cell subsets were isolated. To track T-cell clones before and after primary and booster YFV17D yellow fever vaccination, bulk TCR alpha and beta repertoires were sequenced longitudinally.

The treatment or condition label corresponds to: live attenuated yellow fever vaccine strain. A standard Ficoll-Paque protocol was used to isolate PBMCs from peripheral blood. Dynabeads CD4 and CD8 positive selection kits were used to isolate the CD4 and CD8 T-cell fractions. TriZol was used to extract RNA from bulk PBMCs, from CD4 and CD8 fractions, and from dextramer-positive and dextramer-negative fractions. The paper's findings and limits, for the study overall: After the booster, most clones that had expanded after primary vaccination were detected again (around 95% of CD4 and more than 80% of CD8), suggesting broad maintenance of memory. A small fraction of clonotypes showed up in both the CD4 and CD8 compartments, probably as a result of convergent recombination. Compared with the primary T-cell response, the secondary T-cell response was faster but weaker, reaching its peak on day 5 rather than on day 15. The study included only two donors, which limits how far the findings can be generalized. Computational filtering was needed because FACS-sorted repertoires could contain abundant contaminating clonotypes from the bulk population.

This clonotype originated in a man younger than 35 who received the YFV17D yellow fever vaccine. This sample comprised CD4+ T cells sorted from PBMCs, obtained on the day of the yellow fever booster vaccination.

The CDR3: CASSYPGRGSGETQYF. The DNA sequence follows: TGTGCCAGCAGTTACCCCGGTCGCGGGAGTGGAGAGACCCAGTACTTC. Rearrangement joined TRBV6-6 to TRBJ2-5; 7 middle bases align to TRBD2. The CDR3 contains 16 residues, cysteine and phenylalanine counted. Left in the record is the CDR3 DNA by itself, 48 bases read in frame from the first base. The germline V gene (reference sequence) provides CDR1 MNHNY and CDR2 SVGAGI. V is pruned by 2 bases and J by 4 bases, leaving 10 bases of the junction without a gene match.